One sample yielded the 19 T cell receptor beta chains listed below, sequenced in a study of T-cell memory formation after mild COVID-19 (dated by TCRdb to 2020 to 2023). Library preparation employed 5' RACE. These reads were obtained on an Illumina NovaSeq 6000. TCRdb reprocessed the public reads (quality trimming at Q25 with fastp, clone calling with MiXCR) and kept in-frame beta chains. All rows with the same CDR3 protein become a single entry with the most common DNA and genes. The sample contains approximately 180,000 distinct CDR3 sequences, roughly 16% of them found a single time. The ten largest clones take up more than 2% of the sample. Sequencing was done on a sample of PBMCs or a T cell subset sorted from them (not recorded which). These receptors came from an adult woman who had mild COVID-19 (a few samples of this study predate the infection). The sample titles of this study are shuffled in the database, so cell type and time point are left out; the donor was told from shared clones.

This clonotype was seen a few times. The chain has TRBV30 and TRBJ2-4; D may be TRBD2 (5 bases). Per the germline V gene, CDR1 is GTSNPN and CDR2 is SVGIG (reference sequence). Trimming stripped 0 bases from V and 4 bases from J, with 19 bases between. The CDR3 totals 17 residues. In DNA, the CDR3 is TGTGCCTGGAGTGTGTCCGGATTGGGAGAAGGGAAAAACATTCAGTACTTC. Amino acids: CAWSVSGLGEGKNIQYF.

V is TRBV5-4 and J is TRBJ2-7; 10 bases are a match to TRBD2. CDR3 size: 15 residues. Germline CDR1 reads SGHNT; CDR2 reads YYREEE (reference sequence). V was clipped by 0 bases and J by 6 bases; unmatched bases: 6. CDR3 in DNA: TGTGCCAGCAGCTTGGGAGCGGGAGGGCCGATCGAGCAGTACTTC. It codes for CASSLGAGGPIEQYF.

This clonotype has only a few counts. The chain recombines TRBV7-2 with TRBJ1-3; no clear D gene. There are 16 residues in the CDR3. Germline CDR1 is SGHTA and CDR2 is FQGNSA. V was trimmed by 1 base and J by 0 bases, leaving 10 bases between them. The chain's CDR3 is CASSLGGPDSGNTIYF. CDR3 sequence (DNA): TGTGCCAGCAGCTTAGGCGGACCTGACTCTGGAAACACCATATATTTT.

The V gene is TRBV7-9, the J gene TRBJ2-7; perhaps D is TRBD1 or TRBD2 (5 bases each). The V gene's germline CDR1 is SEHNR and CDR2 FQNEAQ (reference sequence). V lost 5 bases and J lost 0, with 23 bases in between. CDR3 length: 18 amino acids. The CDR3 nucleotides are TGTGCCAGCAGCCCGGGGAATTATGGCAGGGCCATCTCCTACGAGCAGTACTTC. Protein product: CASSPGNYGRAISYEQYF.

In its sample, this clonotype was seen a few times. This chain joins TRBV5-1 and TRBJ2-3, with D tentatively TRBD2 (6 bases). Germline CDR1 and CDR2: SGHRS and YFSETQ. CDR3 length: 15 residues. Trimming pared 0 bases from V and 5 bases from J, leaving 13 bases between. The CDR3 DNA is TGCGCCAGCAGCTTGGCGTCGGGCGGGGAAGATACGCAGTATTTT. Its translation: CASSLASGGEDTQYF.

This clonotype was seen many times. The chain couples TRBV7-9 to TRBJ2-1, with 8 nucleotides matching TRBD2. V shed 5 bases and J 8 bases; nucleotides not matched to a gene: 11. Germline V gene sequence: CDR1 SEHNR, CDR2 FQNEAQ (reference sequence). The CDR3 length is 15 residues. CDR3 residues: CASSPGAGGLYEQFF. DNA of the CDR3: TGTGCCAGCAGCCCAGGGGCGGGAGGCCTCTATGAGCAGTTCTTC. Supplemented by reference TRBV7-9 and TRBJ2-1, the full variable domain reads DTGVSQNPRHKITKRGQNVTFRCDPISEHNRLYWYRQTLGQGPEFLTYFQNEAQLEKSRLLSDRFSAERPKGSFSTLEIQRTEQGDSAMYLCASSPGAGGLYEQFFGPGTRLTVL.

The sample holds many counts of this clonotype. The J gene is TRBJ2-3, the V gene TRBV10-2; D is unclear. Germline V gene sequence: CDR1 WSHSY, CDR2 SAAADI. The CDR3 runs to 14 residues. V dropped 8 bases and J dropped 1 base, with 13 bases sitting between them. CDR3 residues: CASLGNSGTDTQYF. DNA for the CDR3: TGCGCCAGCCTGGGAAACTCCGGCACAGATACGCAGTATTTT.

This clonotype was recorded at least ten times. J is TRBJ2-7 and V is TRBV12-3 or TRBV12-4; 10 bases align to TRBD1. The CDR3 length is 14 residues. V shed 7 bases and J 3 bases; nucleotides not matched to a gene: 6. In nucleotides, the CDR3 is TGTGCCAGCACCGGGACAGGGGTCTTCTACGAGCAGTACTTC. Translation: CASTGTGVFYEQYF.

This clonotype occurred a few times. The CDR3 DNA follows: TGTGCCACCAGCAGAGATCGCGGTAGCGGGAGGTACGAGCAGTACTTC. This encodes CATSRDRGSGRYEQYF. The rearrangement uses TRBV15 and TRBJ2-7; 10 nucleotides align to TRBD2. The CDR3 length is 16 residues. Germline V CDR1 and CDR2: LNHNV, YYDKDF (reference sequence). J was trimmed by 4 bases and V by 0 bases; bases with no gene match: 6.

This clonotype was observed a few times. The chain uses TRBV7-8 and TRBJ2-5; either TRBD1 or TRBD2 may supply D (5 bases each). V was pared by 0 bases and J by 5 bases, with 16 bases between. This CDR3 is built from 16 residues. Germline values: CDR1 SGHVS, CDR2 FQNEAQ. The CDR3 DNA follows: TGTGCCAGCAGCTTAGCCCCAGACGGGACCGGGGAGACCCAGTACTTC. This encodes CASSLAPDGTGETQYF. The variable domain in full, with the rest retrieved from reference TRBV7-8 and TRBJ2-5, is GAGVSQSPRYKVAKRGQDVALRCDPISGHVSLFWYQQALGQGPEFLTYFQNEAQLDKSGLPSDRFFAERPEGSVSTLKIQRTQQEDSAVYLCASSLAPDGTGETQYFGPGTRLLVL.

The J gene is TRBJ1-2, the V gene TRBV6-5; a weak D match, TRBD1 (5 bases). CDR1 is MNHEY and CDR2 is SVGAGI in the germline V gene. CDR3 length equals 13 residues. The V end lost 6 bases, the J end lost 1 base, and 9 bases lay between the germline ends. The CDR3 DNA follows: TGTGCCAGCAGACCCGACAGTAACTATGGCTACACCTTC. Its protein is CASRPDSNYGYTF.

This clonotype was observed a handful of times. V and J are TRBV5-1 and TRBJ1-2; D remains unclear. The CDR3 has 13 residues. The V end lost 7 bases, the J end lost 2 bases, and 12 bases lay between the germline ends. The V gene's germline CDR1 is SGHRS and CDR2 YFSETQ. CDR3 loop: CASSDGFNYGYTF. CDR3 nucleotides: TGCGCCAGCTCGGACGGATTCAACTATGGCTACACCTTC.

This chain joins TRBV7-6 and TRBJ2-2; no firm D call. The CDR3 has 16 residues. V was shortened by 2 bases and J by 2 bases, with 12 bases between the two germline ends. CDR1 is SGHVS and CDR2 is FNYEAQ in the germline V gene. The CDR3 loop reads CASSLSGVHNTGELFF. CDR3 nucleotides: TGTGCCAGCAGCTTATCCGGCGTACATAACACCGGGGAGCTGTTTTTT.

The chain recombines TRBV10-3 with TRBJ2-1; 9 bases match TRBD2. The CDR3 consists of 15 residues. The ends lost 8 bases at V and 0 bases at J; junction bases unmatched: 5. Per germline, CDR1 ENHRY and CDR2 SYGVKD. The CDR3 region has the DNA TGTGCCATCCGGAGCGGGGGGAGCTCCTACAATGAGCAGTTCTTC. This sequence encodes CAIRSGGSSYNEQFF.

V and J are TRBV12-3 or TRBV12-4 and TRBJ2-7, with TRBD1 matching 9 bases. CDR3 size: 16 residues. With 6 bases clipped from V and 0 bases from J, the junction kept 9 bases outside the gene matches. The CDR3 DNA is TGTGCCAGCAGCCCAAGCCCGGGACAGGGCTCCTACGAGCAGTACTTC. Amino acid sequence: CASSPSPGQGSYEQYF.

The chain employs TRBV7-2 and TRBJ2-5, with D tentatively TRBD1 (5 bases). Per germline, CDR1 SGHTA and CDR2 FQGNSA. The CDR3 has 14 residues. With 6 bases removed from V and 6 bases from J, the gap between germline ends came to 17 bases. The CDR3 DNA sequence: TGTGCCAGCAGTCCTTCCGCAGGGATAAAGACCCAGTACTTC. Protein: CASSPSAGIKTQYF.

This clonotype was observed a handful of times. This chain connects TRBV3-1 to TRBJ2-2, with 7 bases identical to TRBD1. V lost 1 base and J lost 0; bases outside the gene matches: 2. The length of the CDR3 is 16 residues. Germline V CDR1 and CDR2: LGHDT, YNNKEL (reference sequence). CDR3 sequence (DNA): TGTGCCAGCAGCCAAGCGACAGGGTCGAACACCGGGGAGCTGTTTTTT. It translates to CASSQATGSNTGELFF.

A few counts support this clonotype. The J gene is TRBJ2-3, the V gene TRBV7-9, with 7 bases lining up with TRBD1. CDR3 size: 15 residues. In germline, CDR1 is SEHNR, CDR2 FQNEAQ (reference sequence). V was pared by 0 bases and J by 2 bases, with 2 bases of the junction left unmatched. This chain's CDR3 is CASSLATGDTDTQYF. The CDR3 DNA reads TGTGCCAGCAGCTTAGCCACAGGGGACACAGATACGCAGTATTTT.

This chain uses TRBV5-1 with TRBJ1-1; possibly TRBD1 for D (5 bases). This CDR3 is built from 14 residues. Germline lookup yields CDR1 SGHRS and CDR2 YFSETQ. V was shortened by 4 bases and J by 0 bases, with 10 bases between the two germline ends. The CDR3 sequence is CASSQTDMNTEAFF. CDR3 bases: TGCGCCAGCAGCCAGACAGACATGAACACTGAAGCTTTCTTT.